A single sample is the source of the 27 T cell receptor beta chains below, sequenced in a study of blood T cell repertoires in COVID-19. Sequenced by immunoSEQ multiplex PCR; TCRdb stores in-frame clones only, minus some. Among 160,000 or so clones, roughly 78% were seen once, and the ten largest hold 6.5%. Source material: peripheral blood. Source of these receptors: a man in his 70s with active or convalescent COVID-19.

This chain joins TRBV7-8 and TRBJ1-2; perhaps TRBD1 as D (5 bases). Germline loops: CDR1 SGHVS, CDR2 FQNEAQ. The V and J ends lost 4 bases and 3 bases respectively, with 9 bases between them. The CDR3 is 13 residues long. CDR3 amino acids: CASSSRVDYGYTF. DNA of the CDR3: TGTGCCAGCAGCTCCAGGGTGGACTATGGCTACACCTTC.

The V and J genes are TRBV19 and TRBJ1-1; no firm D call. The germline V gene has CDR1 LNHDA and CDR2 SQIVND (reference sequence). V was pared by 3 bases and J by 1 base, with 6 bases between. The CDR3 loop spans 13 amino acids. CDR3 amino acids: CASSIARNTEAFF. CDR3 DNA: TGTGCCAGTAGTATTGCCAGGAACACTGAAGCTTTCTTT.

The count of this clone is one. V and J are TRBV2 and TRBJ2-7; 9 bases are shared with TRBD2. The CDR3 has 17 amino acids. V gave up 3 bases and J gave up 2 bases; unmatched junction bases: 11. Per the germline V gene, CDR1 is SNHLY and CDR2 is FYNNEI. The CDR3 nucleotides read TGTGCCAGCAGTGATGGTTTTTCTAGCGGGACCACCTACGAGCAGTACTTC. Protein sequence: CASSDGFSSGTTYEQYF.

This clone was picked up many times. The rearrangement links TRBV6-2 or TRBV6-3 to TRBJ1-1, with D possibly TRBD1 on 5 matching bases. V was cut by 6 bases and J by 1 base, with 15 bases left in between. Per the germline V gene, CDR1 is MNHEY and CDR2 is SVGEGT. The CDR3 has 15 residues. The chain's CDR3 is CASSSGDRWNTEAFF. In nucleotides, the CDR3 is TGTGCCAGCAGCTCGGGGGACCGCTGGAACACTGAAGCTTTCTTT.

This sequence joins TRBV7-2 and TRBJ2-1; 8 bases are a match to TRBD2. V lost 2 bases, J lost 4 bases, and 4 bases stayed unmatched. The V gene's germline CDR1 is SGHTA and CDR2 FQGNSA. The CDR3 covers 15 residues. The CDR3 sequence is CASSLSRGGYNEQFF. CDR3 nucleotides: TGTGCCAGCAGCTTAAGCCGGGGGGGTTACAATGAGCAGTTCTTC.

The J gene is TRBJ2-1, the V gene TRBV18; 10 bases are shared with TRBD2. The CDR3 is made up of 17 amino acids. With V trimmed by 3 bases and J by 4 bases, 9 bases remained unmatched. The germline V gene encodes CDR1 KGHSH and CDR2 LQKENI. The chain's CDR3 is CASSPPSSSGSYNEQFF. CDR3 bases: TGTGCCAGCTCACCTCCATCCTCTAGCGGGAGTTACAATGAGCAGTTCTTC.

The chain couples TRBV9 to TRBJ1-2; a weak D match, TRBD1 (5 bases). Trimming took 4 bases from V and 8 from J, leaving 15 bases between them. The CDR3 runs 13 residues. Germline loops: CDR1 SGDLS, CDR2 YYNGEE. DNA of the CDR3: TGTGCCAGCAGCCCTGGCCGGGGGAGCGGCTACACCTTC. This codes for CASSPGRGSGYTF.

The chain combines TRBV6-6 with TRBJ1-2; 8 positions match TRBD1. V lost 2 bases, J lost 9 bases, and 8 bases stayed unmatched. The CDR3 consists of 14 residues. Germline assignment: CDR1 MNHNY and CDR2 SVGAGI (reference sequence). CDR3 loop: CASSYTAGGASYTF. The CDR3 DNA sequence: TGTGCCAGCAGTTACACGGCAGGGGGCGCGAGCTACACCTTC.

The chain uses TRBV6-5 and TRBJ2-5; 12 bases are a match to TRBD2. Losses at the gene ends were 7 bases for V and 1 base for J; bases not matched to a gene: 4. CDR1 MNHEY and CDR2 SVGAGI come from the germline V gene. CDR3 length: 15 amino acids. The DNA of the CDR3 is TGTGCCAGCATTCTGGGACTAGCGGGCCAAGAGACCCAGTACTTC. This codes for CASILGLAGQETQYF.

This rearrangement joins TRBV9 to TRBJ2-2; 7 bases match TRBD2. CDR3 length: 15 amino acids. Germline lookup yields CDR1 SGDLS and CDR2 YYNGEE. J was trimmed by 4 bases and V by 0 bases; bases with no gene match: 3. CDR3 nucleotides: TGTGCCAGCAGCGTAGGTGGGGGGGTCACCGGGGAGCTGTTTTTT. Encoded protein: CASSVGGGVTGELFF.

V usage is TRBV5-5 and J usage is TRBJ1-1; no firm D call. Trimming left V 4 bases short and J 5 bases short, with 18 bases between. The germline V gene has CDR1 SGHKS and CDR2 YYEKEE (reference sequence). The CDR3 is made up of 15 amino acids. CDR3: CASSGSEGRETEAFF. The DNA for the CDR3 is TGTGCCAGCAGCGGTTCGGAAGGCCGGGAGACTGAAGCTTTCTTT.

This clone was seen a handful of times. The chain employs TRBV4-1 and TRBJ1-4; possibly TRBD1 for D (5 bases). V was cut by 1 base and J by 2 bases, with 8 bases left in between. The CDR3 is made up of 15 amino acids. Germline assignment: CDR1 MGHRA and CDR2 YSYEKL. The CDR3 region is CASSQGEGTNEKLFF. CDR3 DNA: TGCGCCAGCAGCCAAGGGGAGGGGACTAATGAAAAACTGTTTTTT.

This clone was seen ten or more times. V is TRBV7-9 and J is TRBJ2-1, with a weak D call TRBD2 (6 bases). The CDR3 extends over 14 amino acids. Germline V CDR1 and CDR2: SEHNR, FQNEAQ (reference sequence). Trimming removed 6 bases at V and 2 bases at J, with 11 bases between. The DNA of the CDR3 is TGTGCCAGCAGGACGCGGGAAGCCTACAATGAGCAGTTCTTC. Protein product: CASRTREAYNEQFF. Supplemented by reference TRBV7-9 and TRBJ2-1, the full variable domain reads DTGVSQNPRHKITKRGQNVTFRCDPISEHNRLYWYRQTLGQGPEFLTYFQNEAQLEKSRLLSDRFSAERPKGSFSTLEIQRTEQGDSAMYLCASRTREAYNEQFFGPGTRLTVL.

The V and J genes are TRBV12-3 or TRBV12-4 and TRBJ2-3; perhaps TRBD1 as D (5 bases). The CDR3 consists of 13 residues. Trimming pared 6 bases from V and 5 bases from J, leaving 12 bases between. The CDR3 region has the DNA TGTGCCAGCAGAGACAGTTTAGGAGATACGCAGTATTTT. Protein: CASRDSLGDTQYF.

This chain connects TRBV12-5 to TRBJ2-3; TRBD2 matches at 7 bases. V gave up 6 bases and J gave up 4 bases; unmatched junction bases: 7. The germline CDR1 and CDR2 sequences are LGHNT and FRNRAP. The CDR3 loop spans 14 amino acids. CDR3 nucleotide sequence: TGTGCTAGTGGAGCGGGGTTTGGGCCAGATACGCAGTATTTT. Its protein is CASGAGFGPDTQYF.

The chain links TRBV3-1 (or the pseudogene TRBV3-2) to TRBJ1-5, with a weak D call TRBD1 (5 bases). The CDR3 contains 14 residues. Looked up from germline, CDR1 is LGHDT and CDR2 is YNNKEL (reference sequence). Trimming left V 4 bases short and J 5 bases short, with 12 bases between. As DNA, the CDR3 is TGTGCCAGCAGCCCAACCCAGGGCTATCAGCCCCAGCATTTT. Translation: CASSPTQGYQPQHF.

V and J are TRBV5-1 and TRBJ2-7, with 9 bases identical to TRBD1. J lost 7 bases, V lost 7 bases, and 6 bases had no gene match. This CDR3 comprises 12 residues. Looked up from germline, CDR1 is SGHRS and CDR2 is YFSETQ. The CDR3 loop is CASGTGNLEQYF. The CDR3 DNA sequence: TGCGCCAGCGGGACAGGGAATTTGGAGCAGTACTTC.

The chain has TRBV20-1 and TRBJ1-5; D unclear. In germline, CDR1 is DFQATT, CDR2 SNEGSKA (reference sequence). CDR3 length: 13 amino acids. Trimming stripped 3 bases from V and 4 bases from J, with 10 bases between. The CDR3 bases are TGCAGTGCTAGTCGTCAGGATAATCAGCCCCAGCATTTT. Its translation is CSASRQDNQPQHF.

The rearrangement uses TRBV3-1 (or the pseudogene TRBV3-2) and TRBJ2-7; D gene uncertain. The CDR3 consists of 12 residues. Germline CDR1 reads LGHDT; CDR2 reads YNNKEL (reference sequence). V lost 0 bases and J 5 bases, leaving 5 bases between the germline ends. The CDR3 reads CASSQDSDEQYF. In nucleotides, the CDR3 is TGTGCCAGCAGCCAAGATTCCGACGAGCAGTACTTC.

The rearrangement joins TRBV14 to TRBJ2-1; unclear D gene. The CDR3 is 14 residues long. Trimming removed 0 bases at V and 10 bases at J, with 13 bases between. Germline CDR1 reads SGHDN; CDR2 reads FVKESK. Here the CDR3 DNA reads TGTGCCAGCAGCCAAGATCCCGGTGCTATGGAGCAGTTCTTC. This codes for CASSQDPGAMEQFF.

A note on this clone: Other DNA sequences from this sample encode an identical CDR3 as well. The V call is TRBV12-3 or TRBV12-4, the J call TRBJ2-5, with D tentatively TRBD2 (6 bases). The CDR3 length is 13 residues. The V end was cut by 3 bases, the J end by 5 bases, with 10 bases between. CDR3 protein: CASSFGGRETQYF. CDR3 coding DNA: TGTGCCAGCAGTTTTGGGGGGAGGGAGACCCAGTACTTC.

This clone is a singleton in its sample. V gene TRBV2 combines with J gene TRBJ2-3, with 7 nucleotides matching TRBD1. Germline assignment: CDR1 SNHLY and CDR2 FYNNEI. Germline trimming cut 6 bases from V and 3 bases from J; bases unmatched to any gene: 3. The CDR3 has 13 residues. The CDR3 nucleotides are TGTGCCAGCAGGAGGGGGCCGACAGATACGCAGTATTTT. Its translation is CASRRGPTDTQYF.

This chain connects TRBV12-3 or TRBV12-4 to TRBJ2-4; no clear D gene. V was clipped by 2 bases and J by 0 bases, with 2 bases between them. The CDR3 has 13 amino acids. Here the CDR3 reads CASSLLAKNIQYF. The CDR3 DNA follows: TGTGCCAGCAGTTTACTAGCCAAAAACATTCAGTACTTC.

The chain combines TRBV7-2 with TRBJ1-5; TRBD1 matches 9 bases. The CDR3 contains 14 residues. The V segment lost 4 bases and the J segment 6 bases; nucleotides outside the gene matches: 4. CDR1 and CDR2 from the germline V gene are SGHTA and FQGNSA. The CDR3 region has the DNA TGTGCCAGCAGCTCTACAGGGGGCAGTCAGCCCCAGCATTTT. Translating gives CASSSTGGSQPQHF.

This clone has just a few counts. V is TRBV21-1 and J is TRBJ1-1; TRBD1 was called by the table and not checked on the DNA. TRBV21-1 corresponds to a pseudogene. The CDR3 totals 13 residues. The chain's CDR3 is CASSTGLDTEAFF. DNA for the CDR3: TGTGCCAGCAGCACAGGGCTGGACACTGAAGCTTTCTTT.

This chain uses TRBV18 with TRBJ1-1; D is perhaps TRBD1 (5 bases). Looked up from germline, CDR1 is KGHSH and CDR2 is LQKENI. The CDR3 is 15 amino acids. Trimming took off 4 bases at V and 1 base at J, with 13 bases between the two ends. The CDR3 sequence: CASSLLGGANTEAFF. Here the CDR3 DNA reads TGTGCCAGCTCACTTCTGGGCGGGGCGAACACTGAAGCTTTCTTT.

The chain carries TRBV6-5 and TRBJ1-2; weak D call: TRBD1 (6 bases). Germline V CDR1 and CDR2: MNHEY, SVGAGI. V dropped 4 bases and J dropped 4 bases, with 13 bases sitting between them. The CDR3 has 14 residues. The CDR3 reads CASSLTGVTYGYTF. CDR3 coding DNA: TGTGCCAGCAGTTTGACAGGCGTGACCTATGGCTACACCTTC.